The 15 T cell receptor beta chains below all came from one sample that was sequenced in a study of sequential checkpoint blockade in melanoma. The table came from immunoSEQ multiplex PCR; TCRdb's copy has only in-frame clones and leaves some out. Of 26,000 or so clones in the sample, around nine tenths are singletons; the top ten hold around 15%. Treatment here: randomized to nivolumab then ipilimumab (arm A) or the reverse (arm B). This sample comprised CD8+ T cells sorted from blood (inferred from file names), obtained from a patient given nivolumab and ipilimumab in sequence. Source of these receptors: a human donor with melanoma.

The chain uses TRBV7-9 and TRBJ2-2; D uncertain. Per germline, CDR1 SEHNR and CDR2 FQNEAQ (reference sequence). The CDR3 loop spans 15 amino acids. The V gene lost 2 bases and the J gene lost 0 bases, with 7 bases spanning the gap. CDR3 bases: TGTGCCAGCAGCTTATCAGGCGCGAACACCGGGGAGCTGTTTTTT. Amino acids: CASSLSGANTGELFF.

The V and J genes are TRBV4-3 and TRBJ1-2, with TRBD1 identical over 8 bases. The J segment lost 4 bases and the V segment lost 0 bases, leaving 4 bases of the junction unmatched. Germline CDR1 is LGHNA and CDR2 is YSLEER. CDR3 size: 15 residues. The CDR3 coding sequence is TGCGCCAGCAGCCAAGATGGGCAGGGGGCCTATGGCTACACCTTC. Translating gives CASSQDGQGAYGYTF.

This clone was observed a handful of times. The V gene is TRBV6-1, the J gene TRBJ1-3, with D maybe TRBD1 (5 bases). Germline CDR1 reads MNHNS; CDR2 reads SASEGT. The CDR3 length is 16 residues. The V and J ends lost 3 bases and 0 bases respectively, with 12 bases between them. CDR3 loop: CASSEEQVFSGNTIYF. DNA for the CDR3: TGTGCCAGCAGTGAGGAACAGGTTTTCTCTGGAAACACCATATATTTT.

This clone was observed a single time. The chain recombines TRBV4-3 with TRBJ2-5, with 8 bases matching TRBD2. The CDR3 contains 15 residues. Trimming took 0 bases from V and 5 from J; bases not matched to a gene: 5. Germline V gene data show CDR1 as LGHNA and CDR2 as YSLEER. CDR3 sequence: CASSQDLSGGETQYF. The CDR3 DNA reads TGCGCCAGCAGCCAAGATCTGAGCGGGGGCGAGACCCAGTACTTC.

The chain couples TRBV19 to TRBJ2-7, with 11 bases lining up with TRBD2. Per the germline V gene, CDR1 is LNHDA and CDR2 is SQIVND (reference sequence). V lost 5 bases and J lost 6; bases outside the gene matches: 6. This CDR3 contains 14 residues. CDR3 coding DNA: TGTGCCAGTAGTTTTAGCGGGAGGGCCGGCGAGCAGTACTTC. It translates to CASSFSGRAGEQYF.

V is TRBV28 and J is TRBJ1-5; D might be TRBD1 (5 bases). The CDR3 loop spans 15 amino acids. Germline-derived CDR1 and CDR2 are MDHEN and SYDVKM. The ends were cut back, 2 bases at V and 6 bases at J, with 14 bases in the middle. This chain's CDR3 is CASSLIISGRQPQHF. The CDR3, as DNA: TGTGCCAGCAGTTTAATAATTTCAGGGCGTCAGCCCCAGCATTTT.

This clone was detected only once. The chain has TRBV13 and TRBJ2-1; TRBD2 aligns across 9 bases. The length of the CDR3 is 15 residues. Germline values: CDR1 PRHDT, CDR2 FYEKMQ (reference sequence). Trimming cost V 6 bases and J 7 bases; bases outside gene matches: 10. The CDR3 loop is CASRPGGAGGNEQFF. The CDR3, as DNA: TGTGCCAGCAGGCCCGGGGGAGCGGGAGGAAATGAGCAGTTCTTC. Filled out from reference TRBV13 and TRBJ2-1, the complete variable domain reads AAGVIQSPRHLIKEKRETATLKCYPIPRHDTVYWYQQGPGQDPQFLISFYEKMQSDKGSIPDRFSAQQFSDYHSELNMSSLELGDSALYFCASRPGGAGGNEQFFGPGTRLTVL.

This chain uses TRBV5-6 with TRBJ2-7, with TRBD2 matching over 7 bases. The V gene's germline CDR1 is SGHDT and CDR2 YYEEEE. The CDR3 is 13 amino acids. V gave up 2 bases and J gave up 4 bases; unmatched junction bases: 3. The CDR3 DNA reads TGTGCCAGCAGCTTCCCCGGGGGGTACGAGCAGTACGTC. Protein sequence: CASSFPGGYEQYV.

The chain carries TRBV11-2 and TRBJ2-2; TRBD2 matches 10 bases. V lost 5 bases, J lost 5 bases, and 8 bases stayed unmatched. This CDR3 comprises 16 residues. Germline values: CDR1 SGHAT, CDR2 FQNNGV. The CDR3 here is CASSRTSGKGTGELFF. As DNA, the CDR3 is TGTGCCAGCAGCCGTACTAGCGGGAAGGGAACCGGGGAGCTGTTTTTT.

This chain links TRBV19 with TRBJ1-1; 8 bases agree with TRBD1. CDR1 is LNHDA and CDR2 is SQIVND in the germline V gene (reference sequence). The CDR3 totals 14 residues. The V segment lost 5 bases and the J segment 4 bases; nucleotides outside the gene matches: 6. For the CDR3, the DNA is TGTGCCAGTAGTCTCTGGACAGGGAGCACTGAAGCTTTCTTT. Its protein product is CASSLWTGSTEAFF.

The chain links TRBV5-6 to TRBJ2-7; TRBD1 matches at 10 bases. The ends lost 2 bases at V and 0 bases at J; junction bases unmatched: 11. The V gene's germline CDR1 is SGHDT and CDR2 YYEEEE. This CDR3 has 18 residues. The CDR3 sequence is CASSFQTGGPSSSYEQYV. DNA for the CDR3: TGTGCCAGCAGCTTCCAGACAGGGGGCCCATCAAGCTCCTACGAGCAGTACGTC.

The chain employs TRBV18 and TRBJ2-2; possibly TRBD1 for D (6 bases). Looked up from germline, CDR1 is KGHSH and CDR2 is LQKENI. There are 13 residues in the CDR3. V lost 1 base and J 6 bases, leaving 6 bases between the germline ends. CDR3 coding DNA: TGTGCCAGCTCACCACAGGGGGCCGGGGAGCTGTTTTTT. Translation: CASSPQGAGELFF.

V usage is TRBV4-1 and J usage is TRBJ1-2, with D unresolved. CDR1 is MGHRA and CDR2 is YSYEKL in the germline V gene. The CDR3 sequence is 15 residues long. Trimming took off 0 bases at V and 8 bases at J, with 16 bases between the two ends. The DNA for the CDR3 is TGCGCCAGCAGCCAAGATTTTCCAGAGGATGGCGGCTACACCTTC. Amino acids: CASSQDFPEDGGYTF.

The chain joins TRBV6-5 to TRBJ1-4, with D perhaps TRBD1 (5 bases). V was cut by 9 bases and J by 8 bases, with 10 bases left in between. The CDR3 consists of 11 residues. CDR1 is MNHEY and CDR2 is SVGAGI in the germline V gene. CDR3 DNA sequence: TGTGCCAGTGGGGGGGAAGAAAAACTGTTTTTT. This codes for CASGGEEKLFF.

The CDR3 here is CASSYSLDSYGYTF. CDR3 in DNA: TGTGCCAGCAGTTACTCTCTTGACAGCTATGGCTACACCTTC. V gene TRBV6-5 combines with J gene TRBJ1-2; TRBD1 is a possible D gene (5 bases). This CDR3 is 14 amino acids long. Trimming cost V 0 bases and J 4 bases, with 9 bases left between them. The V gene's germline CDR1 is MNHEY and CDR2 SVGAGI.